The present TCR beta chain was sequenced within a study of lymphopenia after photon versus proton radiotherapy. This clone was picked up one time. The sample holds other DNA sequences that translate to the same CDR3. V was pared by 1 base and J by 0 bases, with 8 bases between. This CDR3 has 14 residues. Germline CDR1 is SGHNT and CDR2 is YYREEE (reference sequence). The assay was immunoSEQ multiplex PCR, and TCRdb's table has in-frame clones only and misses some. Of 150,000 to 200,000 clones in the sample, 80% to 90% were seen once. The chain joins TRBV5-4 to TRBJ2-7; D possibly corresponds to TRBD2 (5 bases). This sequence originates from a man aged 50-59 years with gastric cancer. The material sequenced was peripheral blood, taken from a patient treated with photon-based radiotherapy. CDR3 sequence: CASSLSGNSYEQYF. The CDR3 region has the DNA TGTGCCAGCAGCTTGTCCGGGAACTCCTACGAGCAGTACTTC.